This is a list of T cell receptor beta chains from one sample in a study of a mutant IDH1 vaccine in newly diagnosed glioma. The method was immunoSEQ multiplex PCR; TCRdb's version includes in-frame clones alone and lacks a portion of them. The repertoire has around 87,000 clones, about 80% of them found once; the top ten carry around 7%. Here the sequenced sample was PBMCs, taken from a glioma patient treated with radiotherapy, temozolomide or both. These TCRs come from a woman between 50 and 59 years old with glioma. Both conserved end residues are part of each CDR3. D genes are given only for firm matches. Clone size is not always given. Where it is, it says once, few, many or a class for expanded clones.

TRBJ2-3,TRBV6-1,-,-,CASNRDPGPTDTQYF,TGTGCCAGCAACCGGGACCCCGGCCCGACAGATACGCAGTATTTT
TRBJ1-4,TRBV15,-,-,CATSRDPGWDEKLFF,TGTGCCACCAGCAGAGATCCGGGCTGGGATGAAAAACTGTTTTTT
TRBJ1-1,TRBV14,-,-,CASSPRTGASVAFF,TGTGCCAGCAGTCCCAGGACTGGGGCGTCAGTGGCTTTCTTT
TRBJ2-1,TRBV5-1,-,-,CASSLDNEQFF,TGCGCCAGCAGCCTGGACAATGAGCAGTTCTTC
TRBJ1-2,TRBV7-9,-,once,CASSPNSNYGYTF,TGTGCCAGCAGCCCCAACAGTAACTATGGCTACACCTTC
TRBJ2-3,TRBV19,-,-,CASSHEPQGDTQYF,TGTGCCAGTAGCCACGAACCCCAGGGCGATACGCAGTATTTT
TRBJ1-2,TRBV7-9,-,-,CASSWTVAPYGYTF,TGTGCCAGCAGCTGGACAGTGGCCCCCTATGGCTACACCTTC
TRBJ2-1,TRBV5-1,TRBD2,once,CASSLIAGSYNEQFF,TGCGCCAGCAGCCTGATAGCGGGCTCCTACAATGAGCAGTTCTTC
TRBJ1-2,TRBV4-2,-,-,CASSQVAGGSNYGYTF,TGTGCCAGCAGCCAAGTTGCTGGAGGAAGCAACTATGGCTACACCTTC
TRBJ1-1,TRBV5-6,TRBD1,-,CASSFVDRGGTEAFF,TGTGCCAGCAGCTTTGTGGACAGGGGAGGCACTGAAGCTTTCTTT
TRBJ2-2,TRBV15,-,-,CATSSGGLGTGELFF,TGTGCCACCAGCAGCGGGGGGCTCGGAACCGGGGAGCTGTTTTTT
TRBJ2-3,TRBV7-2,TRBD2,-,CASSSDGLASLGTQYF,TGTGCCAGCAGCTCGGACGGACTAGCCTCCCTCGGTACGCAGTATTTT
TRBJ2-3,TRBV7-9,TRBD1,-,CASSSWTGQQDTQYF,TGTGCCAGCAGCTCGTGGACAGGGCAGCAAGATACGCAGTATTTT
TRBJ2-7,TRBV7-9,-,-,CASSLGLREQYF,TGTGCCAGCAGCTTGGGTTTAAGAGAGCAGTACTTC
TRBJ2-1,TRBV6-5,TRBD2,once,CASTLGRGDNEQFF,TGTGCCAGCACCTTGGGTCGGGGGGACAATGAGCAGTTCTTC
TRBJ2-3,TRBV7-2,-,-,CASSLLGPSTFTSTQYF,TGTGCCAGCAGCTTACTTGGGCCGAGTACCTTCACGAGTACGCAGTATTTT
TRBJ1-1,TRBV5-5,-,-,CASSLAGGGAEAFF,TGTGCCAGCAGCTTGGCGGGGGGAGGGGCTGAAGCTTTCTTT
TRBJ1-4,TRBV7-2,-,-,CASSLEPHEKLFF,TGTGCCAGCAGCTTAGAACCGCATGAAAAACTGTTTTTT
TRBJ1-5,TRBV6-5,-,-,CASSSRARNQPQHF,TGTGCCAGCAGTTCCAGGGCCCGCAATCAGCCCCAGCATTTT
TRBJ2-1,TRBV5-4,-,-,CASRAGPVDEQFF,TGTGCCAGCAGGGCAGGCCCCGTGGATGAGCAGTTCTTC
TRBJ1-2,TRBV9,TRBD1,-,CASSVGTGGTNYGYTF,TGTGCCAGCAGCGTCGGGACAGGGGGCACAAACTATGGCTACACCTTC
TRBJ1-1,TRBV18,-,-,CASSPGFNTEAFF,TGTGCCAGCTCACCAGGGTTCAACACTGAAGCTTTCTTT
TRBJ2-1,TRBV4-1,TRBD2,few,CASSPSGGPYNEQFF,TGCGCCAGCAGCCCGAGCGGGGGCCCATACAATGAGCAGTTCTTC
TRBJ1-6,TRBV5-1,-,-,CASSLVPDSNSPLHF,TGCGCCAGCAGCTTGGTGCCAGATTCTAATTCACCCCTCCACTTT
TRBJ2-7,TRBV6-5,-,-,CASSYSYRVSYEQYF,TGTGCCAGCAGTTACTCTTACAGGGTTTCCTACGAGCAGTACTTC
TRBJ1-1,TRBV7-8,-,-,CASSLVGNTEAFF,TGTGCCAGCAGCTTAGTCGGGAACACTGAAGCTTTCTTT
TRBJ1-2,TRBV27,TRBD1,-,CASRLTGTNYGYTF,TGTGCCAGCAGACTGACAGGGACTAACTATGGCTACACCTTC
TRBJ1-4,TRBV19,TRBD1,few,CASSRGQGGAKLFF,TGTGCCAGTAGTAGGGGACAGGGAGGAGCAAAACTGTTTTTT
TRBJ1-1,TRBV6-1,TRBD1,-,CASSEVTGDAFF,TGTGCCAGCAGTGAAGTTACAGGGGACGCTTTCTTT